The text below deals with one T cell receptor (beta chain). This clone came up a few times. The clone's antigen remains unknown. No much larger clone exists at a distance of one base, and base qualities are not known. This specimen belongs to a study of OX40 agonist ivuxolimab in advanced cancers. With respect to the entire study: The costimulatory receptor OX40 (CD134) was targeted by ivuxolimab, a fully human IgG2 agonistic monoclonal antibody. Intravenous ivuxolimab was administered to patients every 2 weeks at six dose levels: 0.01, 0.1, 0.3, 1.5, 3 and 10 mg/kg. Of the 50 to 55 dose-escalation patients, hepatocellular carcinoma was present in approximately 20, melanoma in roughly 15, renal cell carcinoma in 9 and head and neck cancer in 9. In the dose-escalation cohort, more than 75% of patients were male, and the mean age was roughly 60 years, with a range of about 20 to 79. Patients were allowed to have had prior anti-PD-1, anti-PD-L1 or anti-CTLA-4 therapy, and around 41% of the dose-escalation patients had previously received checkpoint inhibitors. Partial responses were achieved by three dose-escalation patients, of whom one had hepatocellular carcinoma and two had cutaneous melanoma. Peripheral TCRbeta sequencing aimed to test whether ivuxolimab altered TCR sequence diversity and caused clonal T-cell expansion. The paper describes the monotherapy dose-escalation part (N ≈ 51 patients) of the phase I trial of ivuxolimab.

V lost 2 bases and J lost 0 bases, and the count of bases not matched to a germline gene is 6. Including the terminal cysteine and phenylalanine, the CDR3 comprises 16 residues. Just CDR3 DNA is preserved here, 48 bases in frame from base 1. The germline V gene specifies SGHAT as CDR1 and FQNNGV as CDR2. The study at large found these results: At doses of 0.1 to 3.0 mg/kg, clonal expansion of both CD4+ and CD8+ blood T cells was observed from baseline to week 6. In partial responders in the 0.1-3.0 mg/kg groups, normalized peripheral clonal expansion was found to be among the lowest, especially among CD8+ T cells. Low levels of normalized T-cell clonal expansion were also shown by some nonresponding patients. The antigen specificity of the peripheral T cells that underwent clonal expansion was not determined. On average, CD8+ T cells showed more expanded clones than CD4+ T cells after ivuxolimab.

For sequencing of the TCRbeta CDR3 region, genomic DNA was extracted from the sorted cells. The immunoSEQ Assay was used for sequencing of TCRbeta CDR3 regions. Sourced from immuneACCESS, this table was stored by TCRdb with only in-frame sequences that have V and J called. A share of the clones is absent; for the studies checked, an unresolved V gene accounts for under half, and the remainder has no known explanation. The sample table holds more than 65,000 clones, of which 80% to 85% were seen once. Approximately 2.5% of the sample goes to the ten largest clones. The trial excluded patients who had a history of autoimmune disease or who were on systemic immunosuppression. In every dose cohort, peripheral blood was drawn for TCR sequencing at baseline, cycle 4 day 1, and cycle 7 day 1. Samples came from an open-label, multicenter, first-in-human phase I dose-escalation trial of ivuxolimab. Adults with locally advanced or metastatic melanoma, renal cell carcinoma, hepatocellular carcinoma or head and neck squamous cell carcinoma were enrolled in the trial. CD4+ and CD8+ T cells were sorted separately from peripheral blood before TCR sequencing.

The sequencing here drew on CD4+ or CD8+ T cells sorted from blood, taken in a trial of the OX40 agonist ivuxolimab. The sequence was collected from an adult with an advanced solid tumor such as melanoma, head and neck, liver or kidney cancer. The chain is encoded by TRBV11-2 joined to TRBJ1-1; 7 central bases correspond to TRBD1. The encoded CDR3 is CASSLSGQAMNTEAFF. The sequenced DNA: TGTGCCAGCAGCTTAAGCGGACAGGCGATGAACACTGAAGCTTTCTTT.